The T cell receptor beta chain described here comes from a study of T-cell memory formation after mild COVID-19. Overall study: TCR clustering was largely donor specific.

Per germline, CDR1 SGHTA and CDR2 FQGNSA. The CDR3 contains 14 residues. Trimming pared 1 base from V and 0 bases from J, leaving 6 bases between. It was 5'RACE with constant-segment primers that produced the TCR alpha and TCR beta cDNA libraries, which carried sample barcodes and UMIs. Using its own MiXCR run on the 5' RACE reads, TCRdb lists one record per CDR3 protein. The sample yields about 29,000 distinct CDR3 sequences, more than 10% seen once. This clonotype was detected many times. Antigen unknown. Study-level results: Contracting CD8+ clones were enriched in EMRA, CD4+ mainly in CM and EM.

The chain joins TRBV7-2 to TRBJ2-5, with D possibly being TRBD1 (5 bases). Material: PBMCs or a T cell subset sorted from them (not recorded which). The origin of this receptor is an adult woman who had mild COVID-19 (a few samples of this study predate the infection). Cell type and time point are not known. CDR3 nucleotides: TGTGCCAGCAGCTTAGACAGGTACCAAGAGACCCAGTACTTC. Protein sequence: CASSLDRYQETQYF.